This T cell receptor beta chain is from a study of shared clonotypes between healthy human individuals. Clones were sequenced by immunoSEQ multiplex PCR, and TCRdb holds only the in-frame ones, with some missing. The sample has under 600,000 clones, 95% to 98% seen once. The CDR3 length is 14 residues. The V and J ends lost 0 bases and 9 bases, in that order; junction bases with no gene match: 4. The V gene's germline CDR1 is MDHEN and CDR2 SYDVKM. As defined, naive CD8 cells were CD45RO-negative and positively selected for CCR7, with terminally differentiated effector memory CD45RA+ cells excluded. The chain joins TRBV28 to TRBJ2-1; 8 bases fit TRBD1. Sequences were obtained from naive CD8+ T cells sorted from blood. The origin of this receptor is a man aged 25-40 years in good health. DNA of the CDR3: TGTGCCAGCAGTTTATGGACAGGGGTTGGTGAGCAGTTCTTC. Protein sequence: CASSLWTGVGEQFF.